A selection of T cell receptor beta chains follows, all from one sample in a study of T cell responses to AZD1222 COVID-19 vaccine. Generated by immunoSEQ multiplex PCR, the TCRdb table keeps only in-frame clones and is missing some. Of about 120,000 clones listed, around 92% are singletons. Sample: peripheral blood, taken on day 0 of AZD1222 vaccination. The receptors shown here come from an adult in good health. CDR3s include the opening cysteine and the closing phenylalanine or tryptophan. A D gene is named only where the DNA matches it firmly. Clone sizes are given selectively: once, few, many, or a class where the clone is expanded.

-	14	TRBV4-3	TRBJ1-2	-	CASSQDRSGPGYTF	TGCGCCAGCAGCCAAGACCGTAGCGGCCCTGGCTACACCTTC
TRBD1	16	TRBV6-5	TRBJ2-7	-	CASSYSATGGSYEQYF	TGTGCCAGCAGTTACTCGGCGACAGGGGGCTCCTACGAGCAGTACTTC
-	14	TRBV6-2/TRBV6-3	TRBJ2-3	-	CASSYSSQRDTQYF	TGTGCCAGCAGTTACTCTAGCCAAAGGGATACGCAGTATTTT
-	15	TRBV28	TRBJ1-5	-	CASRLRTGGNQPQHF	TGTGCCAGCCGTCTCCGAACGGGGGGCAATCAGCCCCAGCATTTT
TRBD1	13	TRBV9	TRBJ2-1	few	CASSVAPGQAAFF	TGTGCCAGCAGCGTAGCCCCCGGACAGGCGGCGTTCTTC
TRBD1	16	TRBV10-1	TRBJ1-6	-	CASSAGTGGTGSPLHF	TGCGCCAGCAGCGCCGGGACAGGGGGTACCGGTTCACCCCTCCACTTT
-	14	TRBV11-3	TRBJ2-1	-	CASSKGGWGNEQFF	TGTGCCAGCAGCAAAGGCGGCTGGGGCAATGAGCAGTTCTTC
-	11	TRBV27	TRBJ1-6	-	CASGGGSPLHF	TGTGCCAGCGGGGGGGGGTCACCCCTCCACTTT
TRBD1	13	TRBV28	TRBJ1-2	-	CASRKTGGSGYTF	TGTGCCAGCAGGAAAACAGGGGGAAGCGGCTACACCTTC
-	13	TRBV19	TRBJ2-7	-	CATTEGGNYEQYF	TGTGCCACTACGGAGGGTGGGAATTACGAGCAGTACTTC
-	13	TRBV6-5	TRBJ1-1	-	CASSYSIAGLAFF	TGTGCCAGCAGTTACTCGATCGCAGGGTTGGCTTTCTTT
-	12	TRBV2	TRBJ2-5	-	CASSDRDTKKYF	TGTGCCAGCAGTGACCGGGACACCAAGAAGTACTTC
TRBD2	14	TRBV28	TRBJ2-7	-	CASSFPGGAYEQYF	TGTGCCAGCAGTTTCCCGGGGGGGGCCTACGAGCAGTACTTC
TRBD2	15	TRBV29-1	TRBJ2-1	-	CSVGSWTSGYNEQFF	TGCAGCGTTGGCTCTTGGACTAGCGGATACAATGAGCAGTTCTTC
-	12	TRBV7-9	TRBJ2-4	-	CASSLEGGAEYF	TGTGCCAGCAGCTTAGAGGGCGGGGCTGAGTACTTC
TRBD1	15	TRBV9	TRBJ1-6	-	CASTGQGGGVSPLHF	TGTGCCAGCACCGGACAGGGAGGGGGTGTTTCACCCCTCCACTTT
-	16	TRBV9	TRBJ1-3	-	CASSVEPLLSGNTIYF	TGTGCCAGCAGCGTAGAACCGTTGCTCTCTGGAAACACCATATATTTT
TRBD1	13	TRBV6-2/TRBV6-3	TRBJ1-2	-	CASSSQGDYGYTF	TGTGCCAGCAGTTCCCAGGGGGACTATGGCTACACCTTC
-	14	TRBV10-2	TRBJ1-1	-	CASTPQDSNTEAFF	TGCGCCAGCACCCCCCAAGACAGTAACACTGAAGCTTTCTTT
-	14	TRBV7-2	TRBJ2-4	-	CASSLSLRLNIQYF	TGTGCCAGCAGCTTAAGTCTGCGGCTAAACATTCAGTACTTC
TRBD1	16	TRBV23-1	TRBJ2-7	-	CASSRTGAIEAYEQYF	TGCGCCAGCAGTCGGACAGGGGCCATAGAAGCTTACGAGCAGTACTTC
TRBD2	15	TRBV25-1	TRBJ2-7	-	CASSASASGLNEQYF	TGTGCCAGCAGTGCGTCCGCTAGCGGGCTCAACGAGCAGTACTTC